This entry lists 3 T cell receptor beta chains sequenced from one sample in a study of blood T cells in healthy people across ages (dated by TCRdb to the mid-2010s). Libraries were made using 5' RACE. The run used an Illumina HiSeq 2500. A second about 7 to 11 cycle PCR used a sample-barcoded 5' primer and a J-beta primer mix. The raw public data were reprocessed by TCRdb itself: fastp quality trimming at Q25, MiXCR clonotype calling, in-frame beta chains only. Identical CDR3 proteins give one entry, which carries the most common genes and DNA. Recorded for this sample are some 550,000 distinct CDR3 sequences; 40% to 55% of them occurred a single time. The biggest ten clones account for 20% to 25% of the sample. Sequenced input: blood. The receptors were sampled from a man older than 75 in good health.

This clonotype was detected only a few times. The J gene is TRBJ2-3, the V gene TRBV10-3, with D hard to call. Per germline, CDR1 ENHRY and CDR2 SYGVKD. The CDR3 extends over 14 amino acids. V dropped 4 bases and J dropped 2 bases, with 10 bases sitting between them. Here the CDR3 reads CAISVLGNTDTQYF. In DNA form, the CDR3 reads TGTGCCATCAGTGTTTTGGGTAACACAGATACGCAGTATTTT.

The chain recombines TRBV7-2 with TRBJ2-5; 7 bases agree with TRBD2. With V trimmed by 5 bases and J by 2 bases, 11 bases remained unmatched. The germline V gene has CDR1 SGHTA and CDR2 FQGNSA. This CDR3 comprises 16 residues. CDR3 region: CASSRASGAFQETQYF. In nucleotides, the CDR3 is TGTGCCAGCAGCCGGGCTAGCGGCGCTTTTCAAGAGACCCAGTACTTC.

The chain uses TRBV18 and TRBJ2-5, with 7 positions matching TRBD1. The CDR3 spans 16 residues. Germline V CDR1 and CDR2: KGHSH, LQKENI. Unmatched junction bases numbered 11, after V lost 2 bases and J lost 5 bases. This CDR3 reads CASSPNRQGVGETQYF. CDR3 nucleotides: TGTGCCAGCTCACCAAATCGACAGGGCGTCGGGGAGACCCAGTACTTC.